These 32 T cell receptor beta chains came from one sample sequenced in a study of radiotherapy plus CTLA-4 blockade in lung cancer (dated by TCRdb to the late 2010s). The library relied on the immunoSEQ multiplex PCR assay. The table comes from immuneACCESS by way of TCRdb, which keeps in-frame sequences with V and J called. Part of the clones is missing from these tables; in studies checked, under half for an unresolved V gene and the rest for unknown reasons. This sample holds tens of thousands of clones; 83% were observed only once. The top ten hold around 0.9% of the sample. Sequenced here: peripheral blood, sampled from a patient treated with radiotherapy plus ipilimumab. The receptors shown here come from a human donor with non-small cell lung cancer who had stable disease on radiotherapy plus ipilimumab.

The chain recombines TRBV28 with TRBJ2-3, with no clear D. The ends were cut back, 8 bases at V and 5 bases at J, with 20 bases in the middle. CDR1 is MDHEN, CDR2 SYDVKM, per germline. There are 15 residues in the CDR3. CDR3 bases: TGTGCCAGCCTGTCGGTCCCGGGTAGGTTAGATACGCAGTATTTT. This sequence encodes CASLSVPGRLDTQYF.

In this sample, this clone turned up once. This sequence joins TRBV28 and TRBJ2-5; 8 nucleotides line up with TRBD1. With 6 bases clipped from V and 4 bases from J, the junction kept 10 bases outside the gene matches. The CDR3 is 15 residues long. Germline CDR1 MDHEN, CDR2 SYDVKM. The CDR3 DNA follows: TGTGCCAGCAGGACCGGACAGGGCTCGATAGAGACCCAGTACTTC. Translation: CASRTGQGSIETQYF.

The chain combines TRBV6-1 with TRBJ1-2, with TRBD1 matching 10 bases. The CDR3 extends over 17 amino acids. Trimming cost V 2 bases and J 4 bases; bases outside gene matches: 10. From germline, CDR1 is MNHNS and CDR2 SASEGT. The CDR3 spells CASSEWDRGSRVYGYTF. The CDR3 DNA follows: TGTGCCAGCAGTGAATGGGACAGGGGCTCTCGTGTCTATGGCTACACCTTC.

This clone was counted a single time. The chain has TRBV6-1 and TRBJ1-3; D unresolved. Germline CDR1 reads MNHNS; CDR2 reads SASEGT. Trimming left V 6 bases short and J 3 bases short, with 6 bases between. The CDR3 covers 12 residues. CDR3 loop: CASSPDGNTIYF. The CDR3 DNA follows: TGTGCCAGCAGCCCGGATGGAAACACCATATATTTT.

The V call is TRBV19, the J call TRBJ1-5, with D unclear. The CDR3 is 12 residues long. Trimming shortened V by 4 bases and J by 9 bases, and 10 bases separated the two germline ends. The V gene's germline CDR1 is LNHDA and CDR2 SQIVND (reference sequence). CDR3 DNA sequence: TGTGCCAGTAGTACTGACGCGTGGCCCCAGCATTTT. This sequence encodes CASSTDAWPQHF.

This clone was counted a single time. The chain carries TRBV10-2 and TRBJ1-6; D call uncertain. CDR1 and CDR2 (germline): WSHSY, SAAADI. V lost 2 bases and J 7 bases, leaving 15 bases between the germline ends. The CDR3 has 16 residues. The CDR3 DNA is TGCGCCAGCAGTGAGCCCTCGTCGGGTAGCAATTCACCCCTCCACTTT. This translates into CASSEPSSGSNSPLHF.

The J gene is TRBJ2-1, the V gene TRBV29-1; 13 bases fit TRBD2. J was trimmed by 3 bases and V by 6 bases; bases with no gene match: 5. The germline V gene encodes CDR1 SQVTM and CDR2 ANQGSEA. The CDR3 has 15 residues. DNA for the CDR3: TGCAGCGTGATGGGACTAGCGGGGCACTACAATGAGCAGTTCTTC. Protein: CSVMGLAGHYNEQFF.

The V call is TRBV5-4, the J call TRBJ1-6; D unresolved. CDR3 length: 13 residues. From germline, CDR1 is SGHNT and CDR2 YYREEE (reference sequence). The V end was cut by 0 bases, the J end by 14 bases, with 12 bases between. In nucleotides, the CDR3 is TGTGCCAGCAGCTTGGATGGACCTGGCACCCTCCACTTT. Its protein product is CASSLDGPGTLHF.

This chain joins TRBV14 and TRBJ2-2; no clear D. CDR1 SGHDN and CDR2 FVKESK come from the germline V gene. This CDR3 is built from 13 residues. V lost 0 bases, J lost 5 bases, and 4 bases lay in between. Here the CDR3 DNA reads TGTGCCAGCAGCCAAGATCAAACCGGGGAGCTGTTTTTT. As protein: CASSQDQTGELFF. Full variable domain (rest looked up from reference TRBV14 and TRBJ2-2): EAGVTQFPSHSVIEKGQTVTLRCDPISGHDNLYWYRRVMGKEIKFLLHFVKESKQDESGMPNNRFLAERTGGTYSTLKVQPAELEDSGVYFCASSQDQTGELFFGEGSRLTVL.

This sequence joins TRBV9 and TRBJ1-1; D gene ambiguous. The CDR3 length is 13 residues. Per germline, CDR1 SGDLS and CDR2 YYNGEE. With 3 bases removed from V and 1 base from J, the gap between germline ends came to 7 bases. In nucleotides, the CDR3 is TGTGCCAGCAGCGGGCTGGGGAACACTGAAGCTTTCTTT. It encodes CASSGLGNTEAFF. Variable domain in full (rest from reference TRBV9 and TRBJ1-1): DSGVTQTPKHLITATGQRVTLRCSPRSGDLSVYWYQQSLDQGLQFLIQYYNGEERAKGNILERFSAQQFPDLHSELNLSSLELGDSALYFCASSGLGNTEAFFGQGTRLTVV.

V is TRBV6-6 and J is TRBJ1-5, with 7 bases aligning to TRBD1. Unmatched junction bases numbered 11, after V lost 6 bases and J lost 9 bases. This CDR3 has 14 amino acids. Germline V CDR1 and CDR2: MNHNY, SVGAGI (reference sequence). The CDR3 DNA is TGTGCCAGCAGCCTCCGGGACAGTCCATCGCCCCAGCATTTT. Its translation: CASSLRDSPSPQHF.

A single count supports this clone. The J gene is TRBJ1-3, the V gene TRBV6-1; a possible D gene is TRBD1 (5 bases). The germline CDR1 and CDR2 sequences are MNHNS and SASEGT. This CDR3 has 14 amino acids. Trimming removed 2 bases at V and 0 bases at J, with 5 bases between. The CDR3 region is CASSERGSGNTIYF. CDR3 nucleotides: TGTGCCAGCAGTGAAAGGGGCTCTGGAAACACCATATATTTT.

This clone was observed a single time. The rearrangement links TRBV9 to TRBJ2-1, with 8 bases identical to TRBD1. Germline assignment: CDR1 SGDLS and CDR2 YYNGEE. Trimming removed 4 bases from V and 7 bases from J; junction bases left unmatched: 10. CDR3 length equals 15 residues. CDR3: CASSQGQGTGNEQFF. Here the CDR3 DNA reads TGTGCCAGCAGCCAAGGACAGGGAACGGGGAATGAGCAGTTCTTC.

This chain connects TRBV9 to TRBJ2-7, with D possibly TRBD1 on 6 matching bases. The CDR3 loop spans 15 amino acids. V lost 0 bases, J lost 0 bases, and 10 bases lay in between. CDR1 is SGDLS and CDR2 is YYNGEE in the germline V gene. For the CDR3, the DNA is TGTGCCAGCAGCGTAGGGGTAGGGGGCTCCTACGAGCAGTACTTC. It codes for CASSVGVGGSYEQYF.

The chain recombines TRBV6-6 with TRBJ1-2, with D uncertain. Germline V CDR1 and CDR2: MNHNY, SVGAGI (reference sequence). V was clipped by 6 bases and J by 4 bases, with 15 bases between them. There are 14 residues in the CDR3. The CDR3 sequence is CASRGTQDGYGYTF. The CDR3 bases are TGTGCCAGCAGGGGCACCCAGGACGGCTATGGCTACACCTTC.

This chain joins TRBV7-2 and TRBJ2-5; TRBD2 aligns across 11 bases. CDR3 length equals 17 residues. Losses at the gene ends were 6 bases for V and 2 bases for J; bases not matched to a gene: 11. From germline, CDR1 is SGHTA and CDR2 FQGNSA. The DNA for the CDR3 is TGTGCCAGCAGACCTGGGACTAGCGGTAGGGAGCAAGAGACCCAGTACTTC. Amino acid sequence: CASRPGTSGREQETQYF.

The genes are TRBV29-1 and TRBJ2-7; possible D gene TRBD2, 6 bases. Per germline, CDR1 SQVTM and CDR2 ANQGSEA. The CDR3 consists of 11 residues. V shed 6 bases and J shed 1 base, with 7 bases lying between them. DNA for the CDR3: TGCAGCGTGGGGGGATCCTACGAGCAGTACTTC. This codes for CSVGGSYEQYF.

The J gene is TRBJ1-5, the V gene TRBV27; no reliable D call. This CDR3 spans 18 amino acids. V was trimmed by 2 bases and J by 0 bases, leaving 17 bases between them. Per the germline V gene, CDR1 is MNHEY and CDR2 is SMNVEV (reference sequence). CDR3 in DNA: TGTGCCAGCAGTTTAAAGGGCCCTACCCTCTATAGCAATCAGCCCCAGCATTTT. It specifies CASSLKGPTLYSNQPQHF.

V gene TRBV7-3 combines with J gene TRBJ2-7, with a possible D match to TRBD2 (6 bases). This CDR3 has 14 residues. Germline V gene lookup returns CDR1 SGHTA and CDR2 FQGTGA. Trimming pared 5 bases from V and 3 bases from J, leaving 14 bases between. The CDR3 spells CASSVRDFSYEQYF. The CDR3 coding sequence is TGTGCCAGCAGCGTCCGGGACTTCAGCTACGAGCAGTACTTC.

The chain uses TRBV29-1 and TRBJ2-1; 11 bases agree with TRBD2. CDR1 and CDR2 from the germline V gene are SQVTM and ANQGSEA. The CDR3 covers 14 residues. The V and J ends lost 6 bases and 7 bases, in that order; junction bases with no gene match: 8. CDR3 coding DNA: TGCAGCGTCGTAGCGGGAGGGACGGGGAATGAGCAGTTCTTC. Translated, it gives CSVVAGGTGNEQFF.

The table lists this clone with a few counts. This chain uses TRBV28 with TRBJ2-7, with no clear D. The CDR3 runs to 12 residues. Between the trimmed V and J ends, which lost 3 bases and 2 bases, there was a span of 5 bases. CDR1 is MDHEN and CDR2 is SYDVKM in the germline V gene. The CDR3 here is CASSFGAYEQYF. For the CDR3, the DNA is TGTGCCAGCAGTTTTGGGGCCTACGAGCAGTACTTC.

V gene TRBV2 combines with J gene TRBJ2-5; 9 nucleotides agree with TRBD2. Germline V gene sequence: CDR1 SNHLY, CDR2 FYNNEI. The CDR3 runs 15 residues. V shed 3 bases, J shed 5 bases, and the junction held 7 bases outside the gene matches. The CDR3 nucleotides read TGTGCCAGCAGTGAGGTAGCGGGAGTGGGGGAGACCCAGTACTTC. Its protein is CASSEVAGVGETQYF.

The chain's CDR3 is CASSLGQADTEAFF. CDR3 sequence (DNA): TGTGCCAGCAGTTTAGGACAGGCCGACACTGAAGCTTTCTTT. The V and J genes are TRBV6-1 and TRBJ1-1; TRBD1 aligns across 7 bases. The CDR3 covers 14 residues. Germline CDR1 and CDR2: MNHNS and SASEGT. J lost 3 bases, V lost 5 bases, and 6 bases had no gene match.

V is TRBV29-1 and J is TRBJ1-1; D not resolved. Trimming took 3 bases from V and 7 from J, leaving 6 bases between them. The CDR3 spans 10 residues. CDR1 and CDR2 from the germline V gene are SQVTM and ANQGSEA. For the CDR3, the DNA is TGCAGCGTTGATGGTGGTGAAGCTTTCTTT. Its protein product is CSVDGGEAFF.

The chain links TRBV7-2 to TRBJ2-3; TRBD1 is a possible D gene (6 bases). The CDR3 extends over 15 amino acids. V was trimmed by 0 bases and J by 3 bases, leaving 10 bases between them. Looked up from germline, CDR1 is SGHTA and CDR2 is FQGNSA. DNA of the CDR3: TGTGCCAGCAGCTTAGCGACAGGTTGGACAGATACGCAGTATTTT. It specifies CASSLATGWTDTQYF.

The V call is TRBV18, the J call TRBJ1-5; D is perhaps TRBD1 (5 bases). Germline V gene lookup returns CDR1 KGHSH and CDR2 LQKENI. The CDR3 has 13 amino acids. V lost 3 bases, J lost 4 bases, and 7 bases lay in between. CDR3 protein: CASSPDRNQPQHF. The CDR3 nucleotides are TGTGCCAGCTCACCCGACAGAAATCAGCCCCAGCATTTT.

The J gene is TRBJ2-2, the V gene TRBV6-6; the D is unclear. The CDR3 is made up of 14 amino acids. V gave up 6 bases and J gave up 5 bases, with 13 bases separating them. CDR1 is MNHNY, CDR2 SVGAGI, per germline (reference sequence). CDR3 residues: CASSDTAGTGELFF. The CDR3 bases are TGTGCCAGCAGCGACACGGCCGGTACCGGGGAGCTGTTTTTT.

This chain links TRBV2 with TRBJ1-4; weak D call: TRBD1 (5 bases). Germline V CDR1 and CDR2: SNHLY, FYNNEI. The CDR3 is 14 amino acids. Trimming pared 3 bases from V and 4 bases from J, leaving 9 bases between. In DNA, the CDR3 is TGTGCCAGCAGTGAGGGGGGGGGTAATGAAAAACTGTTTTTT. Amino acids: CASSEGGGNEKLFF. Full variable domain (rest looked up from reference TRBV2 and TRBJ1-4): EPEVTQTPSHQVTQMGQEVILRCVPISNHLYFYWYRQILGQKVEFLVSFYNNEISEKSEIFDDQFSVERPDGSNFTLKIRSTKLEDSAMYFCASSEGGGNEKLFFGSGTQLSVL.

J is TRBJ1-1 and V is TRBV30, with 8 bases that match TRBD1. Germline CDR1 is GTSNPN and CDR2 is SVGIG (reference sequence). The CDR3 length is 12 residues. V lost 2 bases, J lost 11 bases, and 7 bases stayed unmatched. The CDR3 spells CAWSPVQGGAFF. The CDR3 DNA reads as TGTGCCTGGAGTCCAGTACAGGGGGGGGCTTTCTTT.

CDR3 DNA sequence: TGTGCCAGCAGCGGCCGGACTAGCGGGGACTACGAGCAGTACTTC. Encoded protein: CASSGRTSGDYEQYF. V gene TRBV7-8 combines with J gene TRBJ2-7; 12 bases are a match to TRBD2. The V gene's germline CDR1 is SGHVS and CDR2 FQNEAQ. The J segment lost 3 bases and the V segment lost 5 bases, leaving 5 bases of the junction unmatched. The CDR3 length is 15 residues.

CDR3 coding DNA: TGTGCCTGGAAACGGGTAAACTCTGGAAACACCATATATTTT. Translating it yields CAWKRVNSGNTIYF. This chain links TRBV30 with TRBJ1-3; the D is unclear. Germline V gene data show CDR1 as GTSNPN and CDR2 as SVGIG (reference sequence). V was clipped by 4 bases and J by 0 bases, with 10 bases between them. CDR3 size: 14 residues.

The CDR3 is CASSGPDRMNTEAFF. CDR3 in DNA: TGTGCCAGCAGCGGGCCGGACAGAATGAACACTGAAGCTTTCTTT. The chain is built from TRBV28 and TRBJ1-1, with D perhaps TRBD1 (6 bases). The CDR3 runs to 15 residues. Germline V lookup: CDR1 MDHEN, CDR2 SYDVKM. Trimming pared 6 bases from V and 0 bases from J, leaving 14 bases between.